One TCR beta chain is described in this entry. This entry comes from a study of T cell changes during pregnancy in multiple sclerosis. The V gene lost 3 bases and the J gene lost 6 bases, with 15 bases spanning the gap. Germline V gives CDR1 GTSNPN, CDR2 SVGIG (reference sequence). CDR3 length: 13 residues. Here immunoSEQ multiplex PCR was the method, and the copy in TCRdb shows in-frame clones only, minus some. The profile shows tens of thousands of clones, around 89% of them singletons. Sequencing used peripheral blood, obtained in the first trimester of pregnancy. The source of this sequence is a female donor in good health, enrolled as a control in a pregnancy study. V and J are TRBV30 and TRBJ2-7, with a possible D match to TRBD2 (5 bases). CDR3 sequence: CAWSASKSPEQYF. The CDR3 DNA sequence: TGTGCCTGGAGCGCTAGCAAGTCCCCCGAGCAGTACTTC.